The 10 T cell receptor beta chains reported below all come from one sample, sequenced in a study of T cell responses to AZD1222 COVID-19 vaccine. TCRdb keeps only in-frame clones here, not all; method: immunoSEQ multiplex PCR. The sample records some 130,000 clones, about nine tenths being singletons. Sequenced material: peripheral blood, taken on day 0 of AZD1222 vaccination. The receptors were gathered from an adult in good health.

The V gene is TRBV12-3 or TRBV12-4, the J gene TRBJ1-6, with D perhaps TRBD1 (5 bases). This CDR3 has 12 residues. Trimming removed 3 bases from V and 11 bases from J, with 8 bases in between. CDR3 amino acids: CASSLGPAPLHF. In DNA, the CDR3 is TGTGCCAGCAGTTTGGGACCTGCACCCCTCCACTTT.

The V and J genes are TRBV21-1 and TRBJ1-3. TRBV21-1 is listed as a pseudogene. The length of the CDR3 is 14 residues. Here the CDR3 reads CASSKEALGGTIYF. The CDR3 DNA reads TGTGCCAGCAGCAAAGAGGCCCTGGGGGGCACCATATATTTT.

The chain couples TRBV2 to TRBJ1-5, with D possibly being TRBD1 (5 bases). The CDR3 runs to 15 residues. Germline CDR1 reads SNHLY; CDR2 reads FYNNEI. V shed 5 bases and J shed 5 bases, with 16 bases lying between them. The CDR3 is CASSLRARGHQPQHF. The DNA of the CDR3 is TGTGCCAGCAGTCTAAGGGCCCGGGGCCATCAGCCCCAGCATTTT.

The chain combines TRBV5-5 with TRBJ1-2; TRBD1 might be the D (5 bases). The CDR3 runs 12 residues. Trimming removed 5 bases at V and 3 bases at J, with 8 bases between. Germline V lookup: CDR1 SGHKS, CDR2 YYEKEE (reference sequence). The CDR3 reads CASRTGDYGYTF. Here the CDR3 DNA reads TGTGCCAGCAGGACGGGGGACTATGGCTACACCTTC.

J is TRBJ2-2 and V is TRBV4-1; 7 bases map to TRBD1. V lost 4 bases and J lost 5; bases outside the gene matches: 7. Germline lookup yields CDR1 MGHRA and CDR2 YSYEKL. The CDR3 totals 15 residues. The chain's CDR3 is CASSLRTGLTGELFF. The CDR3 coding sequence is TGCGCCAGCAGCCTCCGGACAGGACTTACCGGGGAGCTGTTTTTT.

This clone was seen just once. This sequence joins TRBV5-4 and TRBJ2-7; the D is unclear. Germline CDR1 is SGHNT and CDR2 is YYREEE (reference sequence). The ends were cut back, 7 bases at V and 1 base at J, with 9 bases in the middle. The length of the CDR3 is 12 residues. DNA for the CDR3: TGTGCCAGCTCCGATGAGTCCTACGAGCAGTACTTC. This gives the protein CASSDESYEQYF.

The chain has TRBV29-1 and TRBJ2-5, with D uncertain. With 4 bases removed from V and 2 bases from J, the gap between germline ends came to 14 bases. Germline lookup yields CDR1 SQVTM and CDR2 ANQGSEA. The CDR3 is made up of 14 amino acids. CDR3 protein: CSVVLMGRQETQYF. In DNA form, the CDR3 reads TGCAGCGTTGTATTAATGGGCAGGCAAGAGACCCAGTACTTC. The full variable domain, rest sourced from reference TRBV29-1 and TRBJ2-5, is SAVISQKPSRDICQRGTSLTIQCQVDSQVTMMFWYRQQPGQSLTLIATANQGSEATYESGFVIDKFPISRPNLTFSTLTVSNMSPEDSSIYLCSVVLMGRQETQYFGPGTRLLVL.

The V gene is TRBV7-7, the J gene TRBJ2-7, with 10 bases aligning to TRBD2. The junction had 11 bases not matched to a gene; V was cut back by 5 bases and J by 4 bases. The V gene's germline CDR1 is SSHAT and CDR2 FNYEAQ (reference sequence). The CDR3 is 16 amino acids. The CDR3 region has the DNA TGTGCCAGCAGCCCCGGCCGGACTAGCGGCAAATACGAGCAGTACTTC. It encodes CASSPGRTSGKYEQYF.

V usage is TRBV7-2 and J usage is TRBJ2-7; possible D gene TRBD1, 6 bases. The germline CDR1 and CDR2 sequences are SGHTA and FQGNSA. Deletions cut 1 base from V and 5 bases from J, with 12 bases between. This CDR3 spans 14 amino acids. CDR3 in DNA: TGTGCCAGCAGCTTAGGGGGGCAGGGGCACGAGCAGTACTTC. As protein: CASSLGGQGHEQYF.

The chain has TRBV6-5 and TRBJ1-5; D might be TRBD1 (6 bases). CDR1 is MNHEY, CDR2 SVGAGI, per germline. Trimming removed 7 bases at V and 5 bases at J, with 15 bases between. The CDR3 is made up of 14 amino acids. The CDR3 sequence is CASTRGQPDQPQHF. As DNA, the CDR3 is TGTGCCAGCACCCGCGGACAGCCCGATCAGCCCCAGCATTTT.